This entry is about one TCR beta chain. Its target is not known. TCRdb processed the 5' RACE reads anew with MiXCR; each CDR3 protein has one entry. The data contain 400,000 or so distinct CDR3 sequences, 11% of them singletons. This entry is derived from a study of T cells after yellow fever vaccination. The wider study: Preparation used SMART-Seq v4 Ultra Low Input for the low-cell-number fractions. General study findings and limits: FACS-sorted repertoires might harbor abundant contaminating clonotypes from the bulk population. Clones that expanded after primary vaccination mostly reappeared after the booster (roughly 96% CD4, 70% to 90% CD8).

The CDR3 sequence is 15 residues long. J lost 6 bases, V lost 3 bases, and 6 bases had no gene match. The TCR sequence derives from a young man who received the YFV17D yellow fever vaccine. This specimen consisted of PBMCs, obtained on the day of the first yellow fever vaccination. The J gene is TRBJ2-1, the V gene TRBV12-3 or TRBV12-4; 9 bases are shared with TRBD1. The CDR3 region has the DNA TGTGCCAGCAGTTTTCGGACAGGGGTAGGCAATGAGCAGTTCTTC. Protein sequence: CASSFRTGVGNEQFF.